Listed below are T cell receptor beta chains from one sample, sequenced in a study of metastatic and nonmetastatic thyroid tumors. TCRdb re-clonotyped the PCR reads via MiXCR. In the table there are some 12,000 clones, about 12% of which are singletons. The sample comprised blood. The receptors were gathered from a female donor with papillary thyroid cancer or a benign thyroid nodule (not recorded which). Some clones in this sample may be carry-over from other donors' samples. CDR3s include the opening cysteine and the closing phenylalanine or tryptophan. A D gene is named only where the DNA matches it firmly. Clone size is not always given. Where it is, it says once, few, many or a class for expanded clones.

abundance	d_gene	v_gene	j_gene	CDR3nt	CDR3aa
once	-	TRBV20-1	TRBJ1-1	TGCAGCGCCTCCCAGTTTGACAGGGAAGCTTTCTTT	CSASQFDREAFF
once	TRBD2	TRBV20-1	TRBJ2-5	TGCAGTGCTATCACTAGCGGGCGGGCTCTAGAGACCCAGTACTTC	CSAITSGRALETQYF
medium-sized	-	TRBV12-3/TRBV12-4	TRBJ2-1	TGTGCCAGCAGTTTGTTCCGGATTGGACAGCTTTCCTACAATGAGCAGTTCTTC	CASSLFRIGQLSYNEQFF
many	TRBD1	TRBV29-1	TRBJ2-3	TGCAGCGTTGTTAACAGGGGGCCGAATACGCAGTATTTT	CSVVNRGPNTQYF
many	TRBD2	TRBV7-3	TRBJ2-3	TGTGCCAGCAGCCAAGGACTAGCGGGAGTGAATACGCAGTATTTT	CASSQGLAGVNTQYF
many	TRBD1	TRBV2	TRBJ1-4	TGTGCCAGCAGTGAAGAGGGACAGGGTAGCGAAAAACTGTTTTTT	CASSEEGQGSEKLFF
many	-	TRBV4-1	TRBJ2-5	TGCGCCAGCAGCCAAGAGTGGGGGGCAGGAGAGACCCAGTACTTC	CASSQEWGAGETQYF
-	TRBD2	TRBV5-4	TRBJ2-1	TGTGCCAGCAGCTTGGACTCTCGGGGGGTCTACAATGAGCAGTTCTTC	CASSLDSRGVYNEQFF
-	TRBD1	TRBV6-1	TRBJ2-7	TGTGCCAGCAGTGAAGGGGACAGGGGACTCCTTAACTACGAGCAGTACTTC	CASSEGDRGLLNYEQYF
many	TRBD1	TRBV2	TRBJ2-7	TGTGCCAGCAGTGCCCCCCGACAGGGACCCTACGAGCAGTACTTC	CASSAPRQGPYEQYF
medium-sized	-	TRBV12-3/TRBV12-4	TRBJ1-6	TGTGCCAGCAGTTTAGATTCTTCACCCCTCCACTTT	CASSLDSSPLHF
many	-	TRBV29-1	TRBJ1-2	TGCAGCGTAGAACAGGGTGGAGGTGGCTACACCTTC	CSVEQGGGGYTF
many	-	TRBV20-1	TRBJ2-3	TGCAGTGTGACCCGCAGAGATACGCAGTATTTT	CSVTRRDTQYF
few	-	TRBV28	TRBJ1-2	TGTGCCAGCGGGGGAATGGGAGGCTACACCTTC	CASGGMGGYTF